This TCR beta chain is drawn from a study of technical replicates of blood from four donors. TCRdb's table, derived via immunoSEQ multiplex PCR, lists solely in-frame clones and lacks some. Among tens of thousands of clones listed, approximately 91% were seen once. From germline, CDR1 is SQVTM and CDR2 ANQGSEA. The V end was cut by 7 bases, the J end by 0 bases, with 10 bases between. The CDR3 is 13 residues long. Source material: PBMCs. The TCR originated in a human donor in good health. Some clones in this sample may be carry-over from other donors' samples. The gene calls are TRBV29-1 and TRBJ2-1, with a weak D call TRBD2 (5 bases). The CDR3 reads CSADSSSYNEQFF. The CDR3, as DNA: TGCAGCGCGGACTCGAGCTCCTACAATGAGCAGTTCTTC.